These T cell receptor beta chains were read from a single sample in a study of response to subunit inactivated influenza vaccine. Via MiXCR, TCRdb re-called the RT-PCR reads, giving one row per CDR3 protein. The sample includes about 500,000 distinct CDR3 sequences, 16% of them seen just once. This material consisted of CD4+ T cells sorted from PBMCs, taken less than 25 months after vaccination. The receptor source for this set is a man aged 50 to 69 who received an inactivated influenza vaccine. Both conserved end residues are part of each CDR3. A D gene is named only where the DNA matches it firmly. Clone size appears in some rows only: once, few, many, or a class for an expanded clone.

clone size	D gene	V gene	J gene	CDR3 protein	CDR3 DNA
NA	NA	TRBV5-1	TRBJ2-2	CASSLEISGRAGELFF	TGCGCCAGCAGCTTGGAAATCTCTGGGAGAGCCGGGGAGCTGTTTTTT
NA	NA	TRBV6-2/TRBV6-3	TRBJ1-2	CASSYRETRTYGYTF	TGTGCCAGCAGTTACAGGGAAACACGAACCTATGGCTACACCTTC
NA	NA	TRBV15	TRBJ2-5	CATSRDPRVETQYF	TGTGCCACCAGCAGAGATCCCAGGGTGGAGACCCAGTACTTC
NA	NA	TRBV6-2/TRBV6-3	TRBJ2-7	CASRPSSYEQYF	TGTGCCAGCAGGCCGTCTTCCTACGAGCAGTACTTC
NA	NA	TRBV7-2	TRBJ1-2	CASSPEGGRVYGYTF	TGTGCCAGCAGCCCCGAGGGGGGGCGCGTCTATGGCTACACCTTC
few	TRBD2	TRBV2	TRBJ2-1	CASSESGTSVGNEQFF	TGTGCCAGCAGTGAGAGTGGGACTAGCGTCGGGAATGAGCAGTTCTTC
NA	NA	TRBV7-2	TRBJ2-2	CASSLVKGLIGGELFF	TGTGCCAGCAGCTTAGTGAAGGGGTTGATCGGAGGGGAGCTGTTTTTT
NA	TRBD2	TRBV20-1	TRBJ2-1	CSARDTTSGSIGNEQFF	TGCAGTGCTAGAGATACTACTAGCGGGAGTATCGGGAATGAGCAGTTCTTC
NA	TRBD2	TRBV20-1	TRBJ2-1	CSARGTSETSYNEQFF	TGCAGTGCTAGGGGGACTAGCGAAACCTCCTACAATGAGCAGTTCTTC
NA	TRBD1	TRBV3-1	TRBJ1-2	CASSQSDRSYTF	TGTGCCAGCAGCCAATCGGACAGGTCCTACACCTTC
many	NA	TRBV5-1	TRBJ1-1	CASSFTGAEAFF	TGCGCCAGCAGCTTCACGGGTGCTGAAGCTTTCTTT
NA	NA	TRBV6-1	TRBJ1-5	CASSTGFSKGPQHF	TGTGCCAGCAGTACCGGGTTCTCCAAAGGGCCCCAGCATTTT
few	NA	TRBV12-3/TRBV12-4	TRBJ2-5	CASSLDSISTQYF	TGTGCCAGCAGCTTGGACAGTATCTCGACCCAGTACTTC
NA	NA	TRBV7-9	TRBJ2-1	CASSTDFGSYNEQFF	TGTGCCAGCAGCACGGACTTCGGCTCCTACAATGAGCAGTTCTTC
many	NA	TRBV20-1	TRBJ2-3	CSASWPGESTDTQYF	TGCAGTGCTAGTTGGCCGGGGGAGAGCACAGATACGCAGTATTTT
few	TRBD1	TRBV5-6	TRBJ2-5	CASSLWDRGETQYF	TGTGCCAGCAGCCTATGGGACAGGGGAGAGACCCAGTACTTC
NA	TRBD2	TRBV6-2/TRBV6-3	TRBJ2-7	CATLTGTRAYEQYF	TGTGCCACCTTAACCGGGACTAGAGCCTACGAGCAGTACTTC
NA	NA	TRBV12-3/TRBV12-4	TRBJ1-3	CASSRFLNTIYF	TGTGCCAGCAGTCGGTTCTTAAACACCATATATTTT
NA	NA	TRBV5-1	TRBJ1-1	CASSLSGGHTEAFF	TGCGCCAGCAGCTTGTCGGGGGGGCACACTGAAGCTTTCTTT
NA	NA	TRBV3-1	TRBJ2-5	CASSRVGGSQETQYF	TGTGCCAGCAGCCGGGTCGGGGGCTCCCAAGAGACCCAGTACTTC
few	NA	TRBV11-3	TRBJ2-3	CASSLFVTDTQYF	TGTGCCAGCAGCTTATTTGTCACAGATACGCAGTATTTT
few	NA	TRBV20-1	TRBJ2-4	CSAILALGKNIQYF	TGCAGTGCTATACTAGCTCTAGGCAAAAACATTCAGTACTTC
few	NA	TRBV4-1	TRBJ1-3	CASSRIGQHPLRNTIYF	TGCGCCAGCAGCCGAATAGGACAGCACCCGCTCCGAAACACCATATATTTT
few	NA	TRBV7-9	TRBJ2-2	CASSLFGQKTNTGELFF	TGTGCCAGCAGCTTATTCGGTCAGAAGACGAACACCGGGGAGCTGTTTTTT
NA	NA	TRBV2	TRBJ1-6	CASSDRTVNSPLHF	TGTGCCAGCAGTGACAGGACAGTAAATTCACCCCTCCACTTT
few	NA	TRBV12-3/TRBV12-4	TRBJ1-1	CASNRQENTEAFF	TGTGCCAGCAATCGACAGGAGAACACTGAAGCTTTCTTT
few	NA	TRBV3-1	TRBJ1-3	CASSQEAMSSGYSGNTIYF	TGTGCCAGCAGCCAAGAAGCCATGAGTTCAGGGTACTCTGGAAACACCATATATTTT
few	NA	TRBV4-1	TRBJ2-1	CASSLAENYNEQFF	TGCGCCAGCAGCCTAGCGGAGAACTACAATGAGCAGTTCTTC
NA	NA	TRBV7-3	TRBJ2-3	CASSLRGIDTQYF	TGTGCCAGCAGCTTGAGGGGAATAGATACGCAGTATTTT
few	NA	TRBV4-1	TRBJ2-1	CASSPAGETYNEQFF	TGCGCCAGCAGCCCCGCCGGGGAAACCTACAATGAGCAGTTCTTC
few	NA	TRBV20-1	TRBJ2-7	CSAKGLYYEQYF	TGCAGTGCTAAGGGACTCTATTACGAGCAGTACTTC
NA	TRBD2	TRBV20-1	TRBJ2-1	CSASGRVNEQFF	TGCAGTGCTAGCGGGAGGGTAAATGAGCAGTTCTTC
many	NA	TRBV10-3	TRBJ2-3	CAISGGGASTDTQYF	TGTGCCATCAGTGGTGGCGGGGCTAGCACAGATACGCAGTATTTT
NA	TRBD2	TRBV20-1	TRBJ2-1	CSAPGLAHSYNEQFF	TGCAGTGCGCCGGGACTAGCGCACTCCTACAATGAGCAGTTCTTC